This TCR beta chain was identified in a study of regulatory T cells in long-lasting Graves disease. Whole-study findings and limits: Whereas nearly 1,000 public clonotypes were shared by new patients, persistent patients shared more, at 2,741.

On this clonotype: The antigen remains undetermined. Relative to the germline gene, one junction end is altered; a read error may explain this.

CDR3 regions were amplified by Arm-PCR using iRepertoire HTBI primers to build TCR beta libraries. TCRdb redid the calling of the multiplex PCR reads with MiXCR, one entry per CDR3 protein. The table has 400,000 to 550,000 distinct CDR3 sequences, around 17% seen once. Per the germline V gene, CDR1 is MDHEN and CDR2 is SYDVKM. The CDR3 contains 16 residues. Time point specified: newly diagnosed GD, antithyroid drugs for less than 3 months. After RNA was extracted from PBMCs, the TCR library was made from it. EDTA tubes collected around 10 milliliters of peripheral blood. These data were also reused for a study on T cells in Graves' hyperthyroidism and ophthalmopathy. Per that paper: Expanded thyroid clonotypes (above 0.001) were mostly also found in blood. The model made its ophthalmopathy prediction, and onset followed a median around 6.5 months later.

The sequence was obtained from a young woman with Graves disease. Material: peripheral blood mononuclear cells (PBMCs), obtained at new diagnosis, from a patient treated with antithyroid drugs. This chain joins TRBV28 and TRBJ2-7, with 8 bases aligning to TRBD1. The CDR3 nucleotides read TGTGCCAGCCGTTTCGGACAGGGACCATCCTCCCACGAGCAGTACTTC. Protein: CASRFGQGPSSHEQYF.